Each of the 18 T cell receptor beta chains below was sequenced from the same sample in a study of OX40 agonist ivuxolimab in advanced cancers. Using immunoSEQ multiplex PCR, the repertoire was profiled, and TCRdb retains in-frame clones only, with some absent. This table holds 60,000 to 75,000 clones, roughly 80% found once. Sample: CD4+ or CD8+ T cells sorted from blood, taken in a trial of the OX40 agonist ivuxolimab. All receptors come from an adult with an advanced solid tumor such as melanoma, head and neck, liver or kidney cancer.

The J gene is TRBJ2-3, the V gene TRBV20-1; TRBD1 matches at 8 bases. The CDR3 totals 11 residues. After removal of 1 base from V and 11 bases from J, the junction contained 2 bases not matched to a gene. Germline-derived CDR1 and CDR2 are DFQATT and SNEGSKA (reference sequence). The CDR3 here is CSARVGQEQYF. CDR3 in DNA: TGCAGTGCTAGAGTGGGACAGGAGCAGTATTTT.

V and J are TRBV18 and TRBJ2-3; TRBD1 is a possible D gene (6 bases). Trimming pared 3 bases from V and 0 bases from J, leaving 10 bases between. The CDR3 length is 15 residues. Germline V gene data show CDR1 as KGHSH and CDR2 as LQKENI. The CDR3 protein is CASSPNQGSTDTQYF. In nucleotides, the CDR3 is TGTGCCAGCTCACCGAACCAGGGGAGCACAGATACGCAGTATTTT.

The chain links TRBV7-9 to TRBJ2-7; D assignment may be TRBD1 or TRBD2 (5 bases each). The V end was cut by 2 bases, the J end by 4 bases, with 9 bases between. The germline CDR1 and CDR2 sequences are SEHNR and FQNEAQ (reference sequence). The CDR3 is made up of 13 amino acids. The CDR3 DNA reads as TGTGCCAGCAGCTTAAGTGGGGGATACGAGCAGTACTTC. Its translation: CASSLSGGYEQYF. Supplemented by reference TRBV7-9 and TRBJ2-7, the full variable domain reads DTGVSQNPRHKITKRGQNVTFRCDPISEHNRLYWYRQTLGQGPEFLTYFQNEAQLEKSRLLSDRFSAERPKGSFSTLEIQRTEQGDSAMYLCASSLSGGYEQYFGPGTRLTVT.

This clone was seen only a few times. This chain uses TRBV6-1 with TRBJ2-6, with D maybe TRBD2 (5 bases). V was shortened by 2 bases and J by 2 bases, with 10 bases between the two germline ends. Germline loops: CDR1 MNHNS, CDR2 SASEGT. This CDR3 has 16 amino acids. CDR3 nucleotides: TGTGCCAGCAGTGAAAGCGGCCATCCTGGGGCCAACGTCCTGACTTTC. Translation: CASSESGHPGANVLTF.

The chain recombines TRBV6-1 with TRBJ1-1; 8 positions agree with TRBD1. Germline CDR1 and CDR2: MNHNS and SASEGT. The CDR3 consists of 14 residues. With V trimmed by 6 bases and J by 2 bases, 5 bases remained unmatched. The CDR3 bases are TGTGCCAGCAGGGACAGGGTAGGAAACACTGAAGCTTTCTTT. This encodes CASRDRVGNTEAFF.

The chain uses TRBV5-1 and TRBJ2-6, with TRBD1 matching over 9 bases. The CDR3 contains 15 residues. V lost 7 bases to trimming and J lost 2 bases; unmatched junction nucleotides: 4. Germline V CDR1 and CDR2: SGHRS, YFSETQ. CDR3 in amino acids: CASSRTGAGANVLTF. The CDR3 DNA follows: TGCGCCAGCTCAAGGACAGGGGCTGGGGCCAACGTCCTGACTTTC. The full variable domain, its missing parts supplied by reference TRBV5-1 and TRBJ2-6, is KAGVTQTPRYLIKTRGQQVTLSCSPISGHRSVSWYQQTPGQGLQFLFEYFSETQRNKGNFPGRFSGRQFSNSRSEMNVSTLELGDSALYLCASSRTGAGANVLTFGAGSRLTVL.

This sequence joins TRBV20-1 and TRBJ2-2; D remains ambiguous. The length of the CDR3 is 11 residues. The germline V and J ends were trimmed by 1 base and 7 bases, with 4 bases remaining between them. Looked up from germline, CDR1 is DFQATT and CDR2 is SNEGSKA (reference sequence). CDR3 in DNA: TGCAGTGCTAGAGTTATCGGGGAGCTGTTTTTT. It specifies CSARVIGELFF.

This chain joins TRBV30 and TRBJ2-2, with D perhaps TRBD1 (6 bases). Trimming took off 4 bases at V and 4 bases at J, with 13 bases between the two ends. This CDR3 comprises 14 residues. From germline, CDR1 is GTSNPN and CDR2 SVGIG (reference sequence). The CDR3 reads CAWTLGHATGELFF. The CDR3 DNA is TGTGCCTGGACCTTGGGACACGCCACCGGGGAGCTGTTTTTT.

The CDR3 region is CASSLAWDYGYTF. CDR3 nucleotide sequence: TGTGCCAGCAGCTTGGCGTGGGACTATGGCTACACCTTC. This sequence joins TRBV5-8 and TRBJ1-2, with D unclear. CDR3 length: 13 amino acids. Trimming took 0 bases from V and 3 from J, leaving 6 bases between them. Germline loops: CDR1 SGHTS, CDR2 YDEGEE.

This sequence joins TRBV18 and TRBJ2-3, with TRBD1 matching 9 bases. The J segment lost 0 bases and the V segment lost 4 bases, leaving 5 bases of the junction unmatched. The CDR3 is 16 residues long. Germline CDR1 and CDR2: KGHSH and LQKENI. The chain's CDR3 is CASSQGTGTSTDTQYF. The CDR3 DNA reads as TGTGCCAGCTCACAGGGGACAGGGACTAGCACAGATACGCAGTATTTT. Complete variable domain (other parts from reference TRBV18 and TRBJ2-3): NAGVMQNPRHLVRRRGQEARLRCSPMKGHSHVYWYRQLPEEGLKFMVYLQKENIIDESGMPKERFSAEFPKEGPSILRIQQVVRGDSAAYFCASSQGTGTSTDTQYFGPGTRLTVL.

The rearrangement uses TRBV11-3 and TRBJ2-7, with 8 bases fitting TRBD1. This CDR3 spans 15 amino acids. V lost 7 bases, J lost 6 bases, and 14 bases stayed unmatched. Germline CDR1 reads SGHNT; CDR2 reads YENEEA. The CDR3 DNA reads TGTGCCAGCACCCACGGACGGACAGGGATGGGCGAGCAGTACTTC. It encodes CASTHGRTGMGEQYF.

V and J are TRBV6-6 and TRBJ2-7; no definite D call. CDR1 MNHNY and CDR2 SVGAGI come from the germline V gene (reference sequence). CDR3 length equals 13 residues. V was cut by 0 bases and J by 5 bases, with 8 bases left in between. The CDR3 DNA sequence: TGTGCCAGCAGTTACTCTGTTCCCCACGAGCAGTACTTC. Translation: CASSYSVPHEQYF.

This chain uses TRBV5-1 with TRBJ1-2; no definite D call. Germline V CDR1 and CDR2: SGHRS, YFSETQ. This CDR3 region has 15 residues. Trimming removed 4 bases at V and 6 bases at J, with 19 bases between. CDR3: CASSPAPPNYHGYTF. The CDR3 nucleotides read TGCGCCAGCAGCCCCGCTCCCCCGAATTATCATGGCTACACCTTC. Full variable domain (outside the CDR3, taken from reference TRBV5-1 and TRBJ1-2): KAGVTQTPRYLIKTRGQQVTLSCSPISGHRSVSWYQQTPGQGLQFLFEYFSETQRNKGNFPGRFSGRQFSNSRSEMNVSTLELGDSALYLCASSPAPPNYHGYTFGSGTRLTVV.

This chain's CDR3 is CASTRDRKAFF. Written as DNA, the CDR3 is TGTGCCAGCACCAGGGACAGAAAAGCTTTCTTT. V gene TRBV28 combines with J gene TRBJ1-1; 7 bases fit TRBD1. The V gene end was trimmed by 7 bases and the J gene end by 9 bases; junction bases not matched to a gene: 5. Per germline, CDR1 MDHEN and CDR2 SYDVKM. CDR3 length: 11 amino acids.

The chain is built from TRBV7-2 and TRBJ1-2, with a weak D call TRBD1 (5 bases). This CDR3 is built from 13 residues. Germline V gives CDR1 SGHTA, CDR2 FQGNSA. V shed 3 bases and J shed 3 bases, with 8 bases lying between them. Written as DNA, the CDR3 is TGTGCCAGCAGCTTCGGGGCGGACTATGGCTACACCTTC. Amino acids: CASSFGADYGYTF.

This clone was seen a single time. This sequence joins TRBV7-8 and TRBJ1-6; 11 bases are a match to TRBD1. The germline CDR1 and CDR2 sequences are SGHVS and FQNEAQ. The J segment lost 15 bases and the V segment lost 5 bases, leaving 9 bases of the junction unmatched. This CDR3 is 14 amino acids long. DNA for the CDR3: TGTGCCAGCAGCCAACTGGGACAGGGGGTTCTCCTCCACTTT. Protein: CASSQLGQGVLLHF.

The chain carries TRBV5-1 and TRBJ2-7, with D maybe TRBD1 (6 bases). Trimming cost V 1 base and J 2 bases, with 13 bases left between them. CDR1 and CDR2 (germline): SGHRS, YFSETQ. This CDR3 comprises 15 residues. The CDR3 here is CASSLKGVTTYEQYF. The CDR3 DNA reads TGCGCCAGCAGCTTGAAGGGGGTTACAACCTACGAGCAGTACTTC.

The J gene is TRBJ2-1, the V gene TRBV11-2; 10 nucleotides match TRBD2. The J segment lost 10 bases and the V segment lost 5 bases, leaving 11 bases of the junction unmatched. Germline V gene data show CDR1 as SGHAT and CDR2 as FQNNGV. CDR3 length: 15 amino acids. The CDR3 reads CASSKRGGQSQEQFF. The CDR3 DNA is TGTGCCAGCAGCAAGCGGGGGGGCCAATCTCAAGAGCAGTTCTTC.